This entry features one T cell receptor beta chain sequence. Amplification used 60 Vbeta primers and 13 Jbeta primers. The assay was immunoSEQ multiplex PCR, and TCRdb's table has in-frame clones only and misses some. The data show about 98,000 clones, roughly 77% seen once. These data originate in a study of cytomegalovirus exposure and HLA in healthy donors. The clonotype was recovered from a middle-aged man in good health and CMV-seronegative. The material sequenced was PBMCs.

Here the CDR3 reads CAISGAGYEQYF. In DNA, the CDR3 is TGTGCCATCAGTGGGGCAGGCTACGAGCAGTACTTC. This chain connects TRBV10-3 to TRBJ2-7; no clear D. Germline V CDR1 and CDR2: ENHRY, SYGVKD. The length of the CDR3 is 12 residues. The V gene lost 4 bases and the J gene lost 3 bases, with 7 bases spanning the gap.